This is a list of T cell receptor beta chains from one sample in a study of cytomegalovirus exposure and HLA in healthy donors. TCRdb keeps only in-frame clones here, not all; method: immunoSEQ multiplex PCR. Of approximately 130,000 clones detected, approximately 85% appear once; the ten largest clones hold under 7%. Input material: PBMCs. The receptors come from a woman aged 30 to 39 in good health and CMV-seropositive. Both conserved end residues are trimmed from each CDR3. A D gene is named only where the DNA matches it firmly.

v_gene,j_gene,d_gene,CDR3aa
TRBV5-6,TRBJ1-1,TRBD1,ASRTGQRGTEAF
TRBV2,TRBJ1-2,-,ASGDSRGDLNYGYT
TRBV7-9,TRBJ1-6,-,ASSAWGVNSPLH
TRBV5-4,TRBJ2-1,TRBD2,ASSLGPSGGASYNEQF
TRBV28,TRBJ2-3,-,ASSRRLITDTQY
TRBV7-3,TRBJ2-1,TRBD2,ASSSQGGGAYNEQF
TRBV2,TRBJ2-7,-,ASSEWGGRPTSYEQY
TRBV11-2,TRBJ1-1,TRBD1,ASSLDGTGASEAF
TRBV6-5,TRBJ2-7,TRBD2,ASRSTTSGRYEQY
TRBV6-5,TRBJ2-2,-,ASSTVQAGELF
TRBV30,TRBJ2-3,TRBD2,AWTPAGANTDTQY
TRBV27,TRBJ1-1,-,ASSFRGESTEAF
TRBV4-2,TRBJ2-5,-,ASSQEAVGGGEGQETQY
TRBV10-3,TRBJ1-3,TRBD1,AISDTGVGGNTIY
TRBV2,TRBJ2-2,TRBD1,ASVGTATNTGELF
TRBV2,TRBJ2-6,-,ASSEAGRAGANVLT
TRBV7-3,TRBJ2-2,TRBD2,ASSWSGGTPGPNTGELF
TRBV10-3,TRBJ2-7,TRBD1,AISLQGAEGEQY
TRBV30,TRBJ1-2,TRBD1,AWSAWTGGYGYT
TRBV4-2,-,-,ASSQDVGGGGGGEQY
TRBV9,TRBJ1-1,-,ASSVGWEKNTEAF
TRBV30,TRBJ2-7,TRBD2,AYSLSGGSGEQY
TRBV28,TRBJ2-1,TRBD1,ASSPDRGSYNEQF
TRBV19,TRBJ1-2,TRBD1,ATAGQGPFNYGYT
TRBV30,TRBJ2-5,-,ACLIGEQY
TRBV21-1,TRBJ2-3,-,ASSTFDRAPTDTQY
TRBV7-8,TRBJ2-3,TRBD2,ASSLGRTSGFEY
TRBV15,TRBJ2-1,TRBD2,ATSTISGRGYNEQF
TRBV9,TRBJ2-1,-,ASSVEPSSYNEQF
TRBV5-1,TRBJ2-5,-,ASSFKETQY
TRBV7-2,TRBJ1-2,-,ASREAGRYGYT
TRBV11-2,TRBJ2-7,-,ASSAQTEGEQY
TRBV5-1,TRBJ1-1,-,ASSLTPGNTEAF
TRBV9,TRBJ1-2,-,ASSSSGGIDNYGYT
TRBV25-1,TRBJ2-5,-,ASSLETQY
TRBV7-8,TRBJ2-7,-,ASSFVEGGAYEQY
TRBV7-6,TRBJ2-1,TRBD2,ATGREGSFDEQF
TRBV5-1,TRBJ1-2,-,ASSPADSSYGYT
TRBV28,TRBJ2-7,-,ASSPGLYYEQY
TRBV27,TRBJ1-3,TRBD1,ASGLGQPSSGNTIY
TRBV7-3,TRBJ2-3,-,ASSLTSYTDTQY
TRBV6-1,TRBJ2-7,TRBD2,ASIGRGWAYEQY
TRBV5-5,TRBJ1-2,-,ASSLAEIYRPNWGYT